The 9 T cell receptor beta chains below come from one sample, sequenced in a study of tumour-infiltrating T cells in Burkitt lymphoma. Here immunoSEQ multiplex PCR was the method, and the copy in TCRdb shows in-frame clones only, minus some. The table lists about 810 clones, less than 75% of them singletons. Sequenced material: tumor tissue. The receptor source for this set is a human donor with Burkitt lymphoma.

The chain carries TRBV29-1 and TRBJ1-2; D unclear. CDR3 length: 11 residues. Germline assignment: CDR1 SQVTM and CDR2 ANQGSEA. Trimming removed 4 bases at V and 5 bases at J, with 8 bases between. This CDR3 is CSVVEPYGYTF. The CDR3 DNA reads as TGCAGCGTTGTTGAGCCTTATGGCTACACCTTC. The full variable domain, in which reference TRBV29-1 and TRBJ1-2 provide the parts outside the CDR3, is SAVISQKPSRDICQRGTSLTIQCQVDSQVTMMFWYRQQPGQSLTLIATANQGSEATYESGFVIDKFPISRPNLTFSTLTVSNMSPEDSSIYLCSVVEPYGYTFGSGTRLTVV.

This clone is a singleton in its sample. Other nucleotide sequences in the sample specify the same CDR3. This chain links TRBV6-5 with TRBJ2-7; D possibly corresponds to TRBD1 (8 bases). Trimming pared 5 bases from V and 3 bases from J, leaving 17 bases between. The length of the CDR3 is 15 residues. CDR1 MNHEY and CDR2 SVGAGI come from the germline V gene. CDR3 coding DNA: TGTGCCAGCAGTCACGGGGGGACAGGATACTACGAGCAGTACTTC. It is translated as CASSHGGTGYYEQYF.

The J gene is TRBJ2-3, the V gene TRBV18; D not resolved. This CDR3 region has 12 residues. Germline V gene sequence: CDR1 KGHSH, CDR2 LQKENI. The V end lost 2 bases, the J end lost 4 bases, and 4 bases lay between the germline ends. This chain's CDR3 is CASSPSPDTQYF. In DNA form, the CDR3 reads TGTGCCAGCTCACCATCCCCAGATACGCAGTATTTT.

The chain is built from TRBV10-3 and TRBJ1-1; no firm D call. Germline loops: CDR1 ENHRY, CDR2 SYGVKD. Deletions cut 8 bases from V and 0 bases from J, with 7 bases between. This CDR3 contains 12 residues. In DNA, the CDR3 is TGTGCCATCGCACCGATGAACACTGAAGCTTTCTTT. This codes for CAIAPMNTEAFF.

V and J are TRBV4-1 and TRBJ2-3; 8 positions match TRBD1. This CDR3 is built from 17 residues. The V gene's germline CDR1 is MGHRA and CDR2 YSYEKL. V shed 4 bases and J 5 bases; nucleotides not matched to a gene: 14. The chain's CDR3 is CASSLYSDRELRDTQYF. The CDR3 DNA reads as TGCGCCAGCAGCCTCTATTCGGACAGGGAATTGAGAGATACGCAGTATTTT.

This clone was detected once. The rearrangement joins TRBV4-2 to TRBJ1-5, with D perhaps TRBD1 (6 bases). V dropped 3 bases and J dropped 7 bases, with 16 bases sitting between them. Germline CDR1 and CDR2: LGHNA and YNFKEQ. The CDR3 loop spans 15 amino acids. The CDR3 sequence: CASSQVSGVGQPQHF. CDR3 bases: TGTGCCAGCAGCCAGGTCTCAGGGGTCGGACAGCCCCAGCATTTT.

This clone has just one count. The chain employs TRBV19 and TRBJ2-7; D is perhaps TRBD2 (6 bases). Trimming stripped 3 bases from V and 2 bases from J, with 11 bases between. The CDR3 loop spans 14 amino acids. CDR1 is LNHDA, CDR2 SQIVND, per germline (reference sequence). In nucleotides, the CDR3 is TGTGCCAGTAGTATTGGAGGGACGACCTACGAGCAGTACTTC. It encodes CASSIGGTTYEQYF.

The genes are TRBV9 and TRBJ2-1, with a possible D match to TRBD2 (5 bases). From germline, CDR1 is SGDLS and CDR2 YYNGEE. The CDR3 extends over 13 amino acids. V was trimmed by 1 base and J by 9 bases, leaving 11 bases between them. For the CDR3, the DNA is TGTGCCAGCAGCGTATCAGTGGGGAGTGAGCAGTTCTTC. Translation: CASSVSVGSEQFF.

The chain has TRBV9 and TRBJ1-5, with no clear D. Trimming cost V 5 bases and J 6 bases, with 15 bases left between them. The CDR3 runs 14 residues. CDR1 and CDR2 (germline): SGDLS, YYNGEE. CDR3 region: CASSDGTLGQPQHF. CDR3 nucleotide sequence: TGTGCCAGCAGTGATGGCACTCTGGGTCAGCCCCAGCATTTT.